This T cell receptor beta chain was retrieved from a study of TIL therapy for anti-PD-1-resistant metastatic lung cancer. General study findings and limits: The cohort had more treatment-naive, never-smoker and oncogene-addicted patients than typical.

This sample's time point: pre-treatment sample, taken before nivolumab and TIL therapy. Most excised metastases sampled were pleural nodules or supraclavicular lymph nodes. Sequencing used immunoSEQ v3. Sequencing depth was 1.9 million or so read pairs for survey level, roughly 5-6.5 million for deep. The assay was immunoSEQ multiplex PCR, and TCRdb's table has in-frame clones only and misses some. In the table there are 95,000 or so clones, roughly two thirds of which are singletons. The CDR3 sequence is 14 residues long. The V gene lost 6 bases and the J gene lost 5 bases, with 16 bases spanning the gap. Germline assignment: CDR1 MNHEY and CDR2 SVGAGI. On this clone itself: Antigen specificity is unknown.

The J gene is TRBJ1-1, the V gene TRBV6-5; D is possibly TRBD1 (5 bases). The sequences come from tumor tissue, collected at baseline. This TCR was recovered from a person aged 25 to 85 with non-small cell lung cancer. CDR3 region: CASSRPRAGTEAFF. The CDR3 nucleotides are TGTGCCAGCAGCCGCCCACGGGCAGGGACTGAAGCTTTCTTT.